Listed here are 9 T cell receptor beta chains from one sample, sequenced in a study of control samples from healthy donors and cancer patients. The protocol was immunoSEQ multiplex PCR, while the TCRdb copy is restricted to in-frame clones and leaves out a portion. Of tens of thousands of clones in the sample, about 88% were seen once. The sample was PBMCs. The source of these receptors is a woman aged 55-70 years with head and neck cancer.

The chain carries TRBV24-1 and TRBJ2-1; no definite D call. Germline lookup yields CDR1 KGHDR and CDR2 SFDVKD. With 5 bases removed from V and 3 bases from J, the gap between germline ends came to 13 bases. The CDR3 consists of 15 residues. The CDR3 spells CATSAAGPSYNEQFF. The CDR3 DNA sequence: TGTGCCACCAGTGCCGCAGGACCGAGCTACAATGAGCAGTTCTTC.

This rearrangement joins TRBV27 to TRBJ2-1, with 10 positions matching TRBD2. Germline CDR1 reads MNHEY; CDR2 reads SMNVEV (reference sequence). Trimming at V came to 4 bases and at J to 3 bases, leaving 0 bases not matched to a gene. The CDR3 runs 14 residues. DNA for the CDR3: TGTGCCAGCAGTTCTAGCGGGAGCTACAATGAGCAGTTCTTC. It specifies CASSSSGSYNEQFF.

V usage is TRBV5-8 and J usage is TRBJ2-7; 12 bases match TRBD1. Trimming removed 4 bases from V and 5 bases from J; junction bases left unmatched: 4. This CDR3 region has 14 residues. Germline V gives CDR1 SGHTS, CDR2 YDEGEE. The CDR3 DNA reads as TGTGCCAGCAGCGGGGGACAGGGGGCGGACGAGCAGTACTTC. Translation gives CASSGGQGADEQYF.

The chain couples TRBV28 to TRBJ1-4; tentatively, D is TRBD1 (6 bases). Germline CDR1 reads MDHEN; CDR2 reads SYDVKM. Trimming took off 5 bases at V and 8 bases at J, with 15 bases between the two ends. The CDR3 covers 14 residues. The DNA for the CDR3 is TGTGCCAGCAGTACAGGGCGCCGAAACGAAAAACTGTTTTTT. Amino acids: CASSTGRRNEKLFF.

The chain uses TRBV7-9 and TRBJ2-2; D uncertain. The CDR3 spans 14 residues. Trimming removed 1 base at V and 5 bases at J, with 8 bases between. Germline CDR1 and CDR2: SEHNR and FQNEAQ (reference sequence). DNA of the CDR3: TGTGCCAGCAGCTTAGGTGGTGGGACCGGGGAGCTGTTTTTT. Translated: CASSLGGGTGELFF.

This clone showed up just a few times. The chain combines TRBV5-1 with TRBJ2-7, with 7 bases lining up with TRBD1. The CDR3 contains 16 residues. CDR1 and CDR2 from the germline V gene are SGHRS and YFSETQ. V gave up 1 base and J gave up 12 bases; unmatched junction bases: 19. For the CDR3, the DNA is TGCGCCAGCAGCTTGATGTCTTCAGGGGGTAAAAACTTAGTGTACTTC. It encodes CASSLMSSGGKNLVYF.

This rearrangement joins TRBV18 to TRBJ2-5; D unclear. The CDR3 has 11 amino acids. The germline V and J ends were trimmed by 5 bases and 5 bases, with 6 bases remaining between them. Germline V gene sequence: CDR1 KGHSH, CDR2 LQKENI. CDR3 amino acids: CASSTGETQYF. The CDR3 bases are TGTGCCAGCTCAACCGGGGAGACCCAGTACTTC.

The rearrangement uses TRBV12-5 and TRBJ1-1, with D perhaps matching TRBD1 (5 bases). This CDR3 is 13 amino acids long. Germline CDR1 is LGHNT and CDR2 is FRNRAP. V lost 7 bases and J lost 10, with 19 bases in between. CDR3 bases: TGTGCTAGTGCCATGACGGCGGGTAGGGGAGCTTTCTTT. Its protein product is CASAMTAGRGAFF.

The CDR3 spells CATVGSLVGNEQFF. CDR3 nucleotides: TGTGCCACCGTAGGTTCCCTCGTGGGGAATGAGCAGTTCTTC. This chain links TRBV28 with TRBJ2-1; D call uncertain. V was cut by 10 bases and J by 7 bases, with 20 bases left in between. The CDR3 is 14 amino acids. Germline V gene data show CDR1 as MDHEN and CDR2 as SYDVKM.